This record covers a single T cell receptor beta chain. Via 5' RACE with UMI labels, TRB cDNA libraries were prepared. TCRdb reprocessed the 5' RACE reads; each CDR3 protein has one entry and no DNA is given. Its table lists 69,000 or so distinct CDR3 sequences. This entry comes from a study of CXCR3-negative and CXCR3-positive naive CD8 T cells. The sample comprised naive CXCR3- CD8+ T cells from blood. The subset: CD45RO-CCR7+CD27+CD95- naive CD8+ T cells lacking CXCR3 (TNR3-). The TCR sequence derives from a human donor in good health. Some clones in this sample may be carry-over from other donors' samples.

CDR3 protein: CASSFGGGAQQETQYF. V gene TRBV12-3 or TRBV12-4 combines with J gene TRBJ2-5; TCRdb outputs TRBD2, but without DNA this stays unchecked. The CDR3 spans 16 residues.